This T cell receptor (beta chain) emerged from a study of blood T cell repertoires in COVID-19. As for the study in general: Researchers got acute and convalescent COVID-19 samples from the United States, Italy and Spain. Nucleic acid was either cDNA or gDNA, and it came from T cells, B-cell-depleted T cells, or PBMCs.

Per the authors' pipeline: Amplification of reference gene primers was used by the study to estimate nucleated cell counts. Only in-frame clones appear in the TCRdb table, and some are missing; sequencing was by immunoSEQ multiplex PCR. That table is the source of V, J and clone size, and D and trimming were worked out from the DNA. Of 150,000 to 200,000 clones listed, approximately 86% were seen once; the top ten hold around 1.6%. Specimen: peripheral blood. The TCR originated in a woman between 45 and 65 years old with acute or convalescent COVID-19.

CDR3 loop: CSALTGTGDYEQYF. CDR3 coding DNA: TGCAGCGCTTTGACCGGGACAGGGGATTACGAGCAGTACTTC. This chain uses TRBV29-1 with TRBJ2-7, with 10 bases fitting TRBD1. This CDR3 spans 14 amino acids. V trimming: 7 bases; J trimming: 4 bases; junction bases outside the gene matches: 10. CDR1 and CDR2 (germline): SQVTM, ANQGSEA.